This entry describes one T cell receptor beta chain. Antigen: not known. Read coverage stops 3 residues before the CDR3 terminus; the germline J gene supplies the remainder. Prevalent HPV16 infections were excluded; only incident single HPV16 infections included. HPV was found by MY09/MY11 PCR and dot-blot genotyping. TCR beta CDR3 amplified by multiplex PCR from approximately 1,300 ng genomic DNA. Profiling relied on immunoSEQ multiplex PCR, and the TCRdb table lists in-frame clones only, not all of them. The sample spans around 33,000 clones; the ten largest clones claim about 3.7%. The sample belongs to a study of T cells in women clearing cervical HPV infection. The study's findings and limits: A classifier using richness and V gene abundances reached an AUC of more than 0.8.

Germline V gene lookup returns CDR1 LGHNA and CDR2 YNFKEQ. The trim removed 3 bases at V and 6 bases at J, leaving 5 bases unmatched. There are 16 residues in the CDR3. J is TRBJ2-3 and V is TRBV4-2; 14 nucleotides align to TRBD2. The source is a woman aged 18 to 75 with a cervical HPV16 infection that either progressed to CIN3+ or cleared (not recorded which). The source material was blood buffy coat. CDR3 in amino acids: CASSQGLAGAEDTQYF. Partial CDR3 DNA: TGTGCCAGCAGCCAGGGACTAGCGGGAGCGGAGGATACG.